These 21 T cell receptor beta chains share one sample of origin, sequenced in a study of blood T cells in healthy people across ages (dated by TCRdb to the mid-2010s). Preparation of the library involved 5' RACE. Instrument on record: Illumina HiSeq 2500. A second PCR of about 6 to 12 cycles was performed with a sample-barcoded 5' primer and a J-beta primer mix. Through fastp at Q25 and MiXCR, TCRdb rebuilt clones from the public reads, retaining in-frame beta chains. A single entry per CDR3 protein holds the most common genes and DNA from its merged rows. The sample has some 690,000 distinct CDR3 sequences on record, about 24% of them singletons. The top ten clones comprise roughly 22% of the sample. The sequenced sample consisted of blood. These receptors came from a man aged 65 to 79 in good health.

The genes are TRBV12-3 or TRBV12-4 and TRBJ1-5; perhaps TRBD1 as D (5 bases). The CDR3 contains 14 residues. V was pared by 6 bases and J by 3 bases, with 12 bases between. The CDR3 sequence: CASRGQTPNQPQHF. The CDR3 DNA is TGTGCCAGCAGAGGACAAACCCCCAATCAGCCCCAGCATTTT.

The chain is built from TRBV12-3 or TRBV12-4 and TRBJ2-1; 11 bases are a match to TRBD2. V lost 3 bases, J lost 5 bases, and 6 bases stayed unmatched. CDR3 length: 16 residues. The CDR3 reads CASSLIAGGPHNEQFF. The CDR3 DNA sequence: TGTGCCAGCAGTTTGATAGCGGGGGGGCCTCACAATGAGCAGTTCTTC.

This clonotype appeared a few times. The V gene is TRBV28, the J gene TRBJ2-5, with 10 bases matching TRBD1. The better agreement between TRBJ2-7 and the DNA end casts doubt on the J call. Germline values: CDR1 MDHEN, CDR2 SYDVKM. The CDR3 is made up of 16 amino acids. DNA for the CDR3: TGTGCCAGCACCCCCCGTTTGGGACAGGGGCCCTACGAGCAGTACTTC. Its protein is CASTPRLGQGPYEQYF.

This clonotype was detected a few times. The J gene is TRBJ1-3, the V gene TRBV12-5; D remains ambiguous. CDR1 LGHNT and CDR2 FRNRAP come from the germline V gene. Between the trimmed V and J ends, which lost 0 bases and 3 bases, there was a span of 15 bases. The CDR3 totals 17 residues. The CDR3 sequence: CASGLVPDPEGGNTIYF. The CDR3 nucleotides read TGTGCTAGTGGTTTGGTCCCCGACCCCGAGGGTGGAAACACCATATATTTT.

This clonotype was recorded at least ten times. The gene calls are TRBV29-1 and TRBJ2-7, with D unresolved. The CDR3 length is 13 residues. The germline gives CDR1 SQVTM, CDR2 ANQGSEA. The V end lost 1 base, the J end lost 3 bases, and 10 bases lay between the germline ends. CDR3 amino acids: CSVEVPPSYEQYF. In nucleotides, the CDR3 is TGCAGCGTTGAAGTGCCTCCTAGCTACGAGCAGTACTTC.

There are a few counts of this clonotype. This chain uses TRBV6-1 with TRBJ1-3; the D gene is possibly TRBD1 (5 bases). This CDR3 contains 15 residues. V was cut by 8 bases and J by 2 bases, with 16 bases left in between. Germline CDR1 MNHNS, CDR2 SASEGT. The CDR3 here is CASCPRGTTGNTIYF. CDR3 DNA: TGTGCCAGCTGCCCCCGGGGCACGACTGGAAACACCATATATTTT.

This chain links TRBV20-1 with TRBJ1-5; the match to TRBD1 covers 7 bases. Germline CDR1 DFQATT, CDR2 SNEGSKA (reference sequence). The V gene end was trimmed by 4 bases and the J gene end by 3 bases; junction bases not matched to a gene: 6. The length of the CDR3 is 14 residues. Written as DNA, the CDR3 is TGCAGTGCTAAGGGGGCCAAGGCCAATCAGCCCCAGCATTTT. As protein: CSAKGAKANQPQHF.

The chain uses TRBV12-3 or TRBV12-4 and TRBJ2-7, with TRBD2 identical over 7 bases. The CDR3 runs 14 residues. J was trimmed by 2 bases and V by 3 bases; bases with no gene match: 4. The CDR3 DNA reads as TGTGCCAGCAGTTTTCAAGCGGGGACCTACGAGCAGTACTTC. It specifies CASSFQAGTYEQYF.

This clonotype has just a few counts. This chain links TRBV10-3 with TRBJ2-3, with 7 bases fitting TRBD2. CDR1 and CDR2 from the germline V gene are ENHRY and SYGVKD. The V segment lost 2 bases and the J segment 2 bases; nucleotides outside the gene matches: 7. The CDR3 has 16 residues. DNA of the CDR3: TGTGCCATCAGTGAGGGTAGCGGGCGACCCACAGATACGCAGTATTTT. Protein product: CAISEGSGRPTDTQYF.

The chain is built from TRBV12-3 or TRBV12-4 and TRBJ1-1, with D unresolved. The CDR3 covers 12 residues. Trimming took off 6 bases at V and 11 bases at J, with 16 bases between the two ends. The DNA for the CDR3 is TGTGCCAGCAGACCCGGTCGCCGAAGTGCTTTCTTT. It translates to CASRPGRRSAFF.

The table lists this clonotype with a few counts. The chain uses TRBV10-3 and TRBJ1-4; TRBD1 aligns across 7 bases. Germline trimming cut 6 bases from V and 6 bases from J; bases unmatched to any gene: 4. The length of the CDR3 is 13 residues. CDR1 ENHRY and CDR2 SYGVKD come from the germline V gene. The CDR3 coding sequence is TGTGCCATCAGCGCCACAGGGGATGAAAAACTGTTTTTT. It yields the protein CAISATGDEKLFF.

The rearrangement links TRBV5-1 to TRBJ2-3, with 10 bases aligning to TRBD2. The junction had 6 bases not matched to a gene; V was cut back by 1 base and J by 4 bases. This CDR3 spans 16 amino acids. Germline-derived CDR1 and CDR2 are SGHRS and YFSETQ. CDR3 in amino acids: CASSLTLAGAADTQYF. The CDR3 DNA sequence: TGCGCCAGCAGCTTGACCCTAGCGGGAGCCGCAGATACGCAGTATTTT.

This clonotype was detected only a few times. This rearrangement joins TRBV2 to TRBJ2-2; D remains unclear. V was cut by 11 bases and J by 2 bases, with 18 bases left in between. The CDR3 has 15 residues. Germline lookup yields CDR1 SNHLY and CDR2 FYNNEI. CDR3 region: CAGTNKRLNTGELFF. The CDR3 bases are TGTGCCGGCACTAACAAGAGATTAAACACCGGGGAGCTGTTTTTT.

This clonotype was counted a few times. The chain recombines TRBV9 with TRBJ2-1; TRBD2 agrees at 9 bases. The CDR3 loop spans 16 amino acids. The germline gives CDR1 SGDLS, CDR2 YYNGEE. With V trimmed by 0 bases and J by 3 bases, 4 bases remained unmatched. CDR3: CASSVVGGGGYNEQFF. The DNA for the CDR3 is TGTGCCAGCAGCGTAGTTGGCGGGGGGGGCTACAATGAGCAGTTCTTC.

There are a few counts of this clonotype. This chain joins TRBV29-1 and TRBJ1-4; D is uncertain. V lost 6 bases and J lost 10, with 15 bases in between. The CDR3 is 12 amino acids. The germline V gene encodes CDR1 SQVTM and CDR2 ANQGSEA. The CDR3 reads CSVALGDGKLFF. Written as DNA, the CDR3 is TGCAGCGTAGCACTCGGGGATGGAAAACTGTTTTTT.

This clonotype was recorded once. This chain joins TRBV12-3 or TRBV12-4 and TRBJ2-1, with unresolved D. With the DNA end fitting TRBJ2-7 better, the J assignment may be wrong. This CDR3 spans 14 amino acids. DNA of the CDR3: TGTGCCAGCAGTTTAAGTATGGAGTCCTACGAGCAGTACGTC. Protein: CASSLSMESYEQYV.

The chain joins TRBV28 to TRBJ2-3; D not certain. Germline CDR1 reads MDHEN; CDR2 reads SYDVKM. This CDR3 is built from 15 residues. V was cut by 3 bases and J by 1 base, with 11 bases left in between. The CDR3 region has the DNA TGTGCCAGCAGTTTTATAGGGTACCGCACAGATACGCAGTATTTT. Protein: CASSFIGYRTDTQYF. Using reference TRBV28 and TRBJ2-3 for the parts outside the CDR3, the full variable domain is DVKVTQSSRYLVKRTGEKVFLECVQDMDHENMFWYRQDPGLGLRLIYFSYDVKMKEKGDIPEGYSVSREKKERFSLILESASTNQTSMYLCASSFIGYRTDTQYFGPGTRLTVL.

The J gene is TRBJ2-1, the V gene TRBV3-1; no definite D call. The end of the DNA aligns better with TRBJ2-7, so the J call may be wrong. This CDR3 contains 13 residues. CDR1 and CDR2 from the germline V gene are LGHDT and YNNKEL (reference sequence). Here the CDR3 DNA reads TGTGCCAGCAGCGATCGGTCTCCCGTCGAACAGTACTTC. It translates to CASSDRSPVEQYF.

A few counts support this clonotype. V is TRBV5-1 and J is TRBJ2-1; 12 bases fit TRBD2. V shed 1 base and J 5 bases; nucleotides not matched to a gene: 7. The CDR3 length is 17 residues. The germline CDR1 and CDR2 sequences are SGHRS and YFSETQ. CDR3 in amino acids: CASSLPHLAGGDNEQFF. The CDR3 DNA reads as TGCGCCAGCAGCTTGCCCCACCTAGCGGGGGGGGACAATGAGCAGTTCTTC. Full variable domain (missing parts from reference TRBV5-1 and TRBJ2-1): KAGVTQTPRYLIKTRGQQVTLSCSPISGHRSVSWYQQTPGQGLQFLFEYFSETQRNKGNFPGRFSGRQFSNSRSEMNVSTLELGDSALYLCASSLPHLAGGDNEQFFGPGTRLTVL.

The sample holds one count of this clonotype. CDR3 sequence (DNA): TGCGCCAGCAGCTTGACGAAACCGACAAGGGACTATGGCTACACCTTC. It codes for CASSLTKPTRDYGYTF. J is TRBJ1-2 and V is TRBV5-1; D gene uncertain. V was pared by 1 base and J by 3 bases, with 16 bases between. This CDR3 has 16 residues. Per germline, CDR1 SGHRS and CDR2 YFSETQ.

V and J are TRBV21-1 and TRBJ2-1. The assigned J gene may be wrong: the sequence end matches TRBJ2-7 better. TRBV21-1 is deemed a pseudogene. The CDR3 is 13 amino acids. DNA for the CDR3: TGTGCCAGATACGAAGGACCTAATATCGAGCAGTACTTC. Protein sequence: CARYEGPNIEQYF.